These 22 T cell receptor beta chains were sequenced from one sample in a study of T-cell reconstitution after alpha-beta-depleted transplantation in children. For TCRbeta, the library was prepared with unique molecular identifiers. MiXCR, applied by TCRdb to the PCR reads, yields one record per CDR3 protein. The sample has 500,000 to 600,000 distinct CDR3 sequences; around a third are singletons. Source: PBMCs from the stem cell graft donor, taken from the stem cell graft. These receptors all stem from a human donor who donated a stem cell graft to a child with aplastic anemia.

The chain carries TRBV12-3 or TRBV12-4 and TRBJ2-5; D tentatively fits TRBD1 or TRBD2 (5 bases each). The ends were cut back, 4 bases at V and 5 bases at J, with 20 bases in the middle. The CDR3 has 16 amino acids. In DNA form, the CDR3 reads TGTGCCAGCAGTTACGATCCGGGACCGCGGACGGAGACCCAGTACTTC. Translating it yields CASSYDPGPRTETQYF.

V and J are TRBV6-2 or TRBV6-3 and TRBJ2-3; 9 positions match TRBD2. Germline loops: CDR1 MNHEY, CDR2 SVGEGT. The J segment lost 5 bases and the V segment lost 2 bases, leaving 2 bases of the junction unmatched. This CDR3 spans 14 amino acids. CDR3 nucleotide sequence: TGTGCCAGCAGTTACGAGCGGGAGGTAGATACGCAGTATTTT. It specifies CASSYEREVDTQYF.

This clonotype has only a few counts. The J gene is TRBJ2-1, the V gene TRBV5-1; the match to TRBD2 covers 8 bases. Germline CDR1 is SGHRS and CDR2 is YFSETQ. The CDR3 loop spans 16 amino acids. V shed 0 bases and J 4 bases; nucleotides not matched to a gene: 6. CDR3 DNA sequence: TGCGCCAGCAGCTTGGGTAGCGGGATCAAATACAATGAGCAGTTCTTC. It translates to CASSLGSGIKYNEQFF.

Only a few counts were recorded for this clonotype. The CDR3 sequence: CASSLLGLNTGELFF. DNA for the CDR3: TGCGCCAGCAGCTTGTTGGGACTGAACACCGGGGAGCTGTTTTTT. The chain links TRBV5-1 to TRBJ2-2; D is perhaps TRBD2 (6 bases). The length of the CDR3 is 15 residues. The germline V gene encodes CDR1 SGHRS and CDR2 YFSETQ. The V and J ends lost 1 base and 1 base respectively, with 8 bases between them.

The CDR3 bases are TGTGCCAGCAGCCAGCAGGGGGGGGCCTCCTACAATGAGCAGTTCTTC. The encoded protein is CASSQQGGASYNEQFF. This chain uses TRBV7-8 with TRBJ2-1; the D gene could be TRBD1 or TRBD2 (7 bases each). The length of the CDR3 is 16 residues. The germline V and J ends were trimmed by 5 bases and 0 bases, with 14 bases remaining between them. Germline V gene sequence: CDR1 SGHVS, CDR2 FQNEAQ.

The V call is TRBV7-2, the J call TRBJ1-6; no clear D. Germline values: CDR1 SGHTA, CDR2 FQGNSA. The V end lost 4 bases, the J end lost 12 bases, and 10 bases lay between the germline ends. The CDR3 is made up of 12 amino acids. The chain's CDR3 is CASSSPGRPLHF. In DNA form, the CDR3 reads TGTGCCAGCAGCTCGCCCGGGAGACCCCTCCACTTT.

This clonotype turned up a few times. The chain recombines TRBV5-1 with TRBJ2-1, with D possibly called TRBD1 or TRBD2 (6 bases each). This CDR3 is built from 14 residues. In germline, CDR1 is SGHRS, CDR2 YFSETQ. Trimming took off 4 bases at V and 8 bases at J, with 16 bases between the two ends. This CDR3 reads CASSAGHSGDEQFF. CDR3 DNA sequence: TGCGCCAGCAGCGCGGGACACTCCGGCGATGAGCAGTTCTTC.

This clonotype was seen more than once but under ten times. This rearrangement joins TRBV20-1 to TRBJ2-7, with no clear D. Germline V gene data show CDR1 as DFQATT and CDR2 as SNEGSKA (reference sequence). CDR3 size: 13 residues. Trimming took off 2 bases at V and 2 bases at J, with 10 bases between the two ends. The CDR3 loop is CSARQLDAYEQYF. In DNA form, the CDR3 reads TGCAGTGCTAGACAGCTAGACGCCTACGAGCAGTACTTC.

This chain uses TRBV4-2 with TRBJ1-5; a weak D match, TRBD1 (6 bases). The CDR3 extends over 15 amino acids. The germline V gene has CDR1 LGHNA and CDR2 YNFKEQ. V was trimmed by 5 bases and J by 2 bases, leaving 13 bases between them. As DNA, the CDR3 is TGTGCCAGCAGCGAAAGGGACACCCGCAATCAGCCCCAGCATTTT. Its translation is CASSERDTRNQPQHF.

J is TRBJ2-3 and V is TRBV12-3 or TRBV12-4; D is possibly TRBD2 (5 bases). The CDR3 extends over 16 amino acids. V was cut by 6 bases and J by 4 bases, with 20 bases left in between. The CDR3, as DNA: TGTGCCAGCAGCTCACCGGCTGGAGTCGGGGCAGATACGCAGTATTTT. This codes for CASSSPAGVGADTQYF.

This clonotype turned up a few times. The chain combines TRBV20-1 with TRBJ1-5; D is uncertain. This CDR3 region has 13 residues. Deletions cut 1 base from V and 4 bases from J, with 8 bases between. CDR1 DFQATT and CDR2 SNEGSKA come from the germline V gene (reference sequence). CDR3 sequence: CSARGGVNQPQHF. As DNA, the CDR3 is TGCAGTGCTAGAGGCGGGGTGAATCAGCCCCAGCATTTT.

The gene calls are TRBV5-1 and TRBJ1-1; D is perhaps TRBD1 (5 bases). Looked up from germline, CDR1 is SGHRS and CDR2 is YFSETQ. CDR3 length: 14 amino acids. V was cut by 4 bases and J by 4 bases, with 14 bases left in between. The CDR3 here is CASSGDRGSTEAFF. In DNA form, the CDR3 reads TGCGCCAGCAGCGGAGACCGGGGGTCCACTGAAGCTTTCTTT.

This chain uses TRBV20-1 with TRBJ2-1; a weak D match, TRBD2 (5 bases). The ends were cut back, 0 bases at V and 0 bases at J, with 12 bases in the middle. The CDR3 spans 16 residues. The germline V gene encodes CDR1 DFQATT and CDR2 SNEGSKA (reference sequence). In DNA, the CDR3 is TGCAGTGCTAGAGATCGGTTAGCGAGCTCCTACAATGAGCAGTTCTTC. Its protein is CSARDRLASSYNEQFF.

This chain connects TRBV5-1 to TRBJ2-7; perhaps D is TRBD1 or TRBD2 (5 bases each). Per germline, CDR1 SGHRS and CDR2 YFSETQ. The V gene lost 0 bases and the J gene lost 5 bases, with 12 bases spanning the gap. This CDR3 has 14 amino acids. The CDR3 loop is CASSLGAGTDEQYV. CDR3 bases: TGCGCCAGCAGCTTGGGGGCAGGGACCGACGAGCAGTACGTC.

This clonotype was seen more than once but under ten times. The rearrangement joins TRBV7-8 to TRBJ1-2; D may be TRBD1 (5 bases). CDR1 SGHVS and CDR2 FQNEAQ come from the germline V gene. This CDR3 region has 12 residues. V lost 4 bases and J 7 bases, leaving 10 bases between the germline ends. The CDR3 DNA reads TGTGCCAGCAGCTCTAAGGGGTTTGGCTACACCTTC. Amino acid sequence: CASSSKGFGYTF. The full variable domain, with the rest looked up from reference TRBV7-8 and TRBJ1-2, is GAGVSQSPRYKVAKRGQDVALRCDPISGHVSLFWYQQALGQGPEFLTYFQNEAQLDKSGLPSDRFFAERPEGSVSTLKIQRTQQEDSAVYLCASSSKGFGYTFGSGTRLTVV.

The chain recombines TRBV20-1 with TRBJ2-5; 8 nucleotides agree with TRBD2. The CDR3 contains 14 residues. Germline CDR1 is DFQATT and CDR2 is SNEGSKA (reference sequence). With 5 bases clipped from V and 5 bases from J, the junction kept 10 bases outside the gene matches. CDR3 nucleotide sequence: TGCAGTGCTCGGCCGGGACTAGGATATGAGACCCAGTACTTC. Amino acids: CSARPGLGYETQYF.

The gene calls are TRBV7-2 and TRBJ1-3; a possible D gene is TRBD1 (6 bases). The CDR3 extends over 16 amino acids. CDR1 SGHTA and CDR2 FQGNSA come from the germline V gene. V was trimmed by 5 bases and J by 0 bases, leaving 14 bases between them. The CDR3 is CASSRGGGNSGNTIYF. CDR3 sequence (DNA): TGTGCCAGCAGCCGAGGGGGGGGCAACTCTGGAAACACCATATATTTT.

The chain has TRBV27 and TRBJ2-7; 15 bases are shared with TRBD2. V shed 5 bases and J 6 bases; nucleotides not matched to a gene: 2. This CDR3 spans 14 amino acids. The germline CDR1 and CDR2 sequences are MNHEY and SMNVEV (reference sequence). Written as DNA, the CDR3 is TGTGCCAGCAGTAAGGGACTAGCGGGAGGCGAGCAGTACTTC. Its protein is CASSKGLAGGEQYF.

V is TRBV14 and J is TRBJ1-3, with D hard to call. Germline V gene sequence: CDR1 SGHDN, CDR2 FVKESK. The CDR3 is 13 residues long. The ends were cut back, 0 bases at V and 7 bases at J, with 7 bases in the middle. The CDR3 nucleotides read TGTGCCAGCAGCCAAGATTTCAGGAACACCATATATTTT. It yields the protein CASSQDFRNTIYF. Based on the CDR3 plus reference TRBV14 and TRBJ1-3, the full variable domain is EAGVTQFPSHSVIEKGQTVTLRCDPISGHDNLYWYRRVMGKEIKFLLHFVKESKQDESGMPNNRFLAERTGGTYSTLKVQPAELEDSGVYFCASSQDFRNTIYFGEGSWLTVV.

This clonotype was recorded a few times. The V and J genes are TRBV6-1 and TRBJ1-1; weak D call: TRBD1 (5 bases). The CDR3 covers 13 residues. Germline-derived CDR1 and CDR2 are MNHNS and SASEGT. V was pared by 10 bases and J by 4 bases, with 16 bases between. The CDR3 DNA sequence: TGTGCCACCGGCGGGGTCGGGGGCACTGAAGCTTTCTTT. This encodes CATGGVGGTEAFF.

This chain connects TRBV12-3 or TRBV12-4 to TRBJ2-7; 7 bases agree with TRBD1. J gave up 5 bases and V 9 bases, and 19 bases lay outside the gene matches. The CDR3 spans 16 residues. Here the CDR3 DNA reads TGTGCCAGTCTTGGAACCGGGACAGCCAATGTCGACGAGCAGTACTTC. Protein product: CASLGTGTANVDEQYF.

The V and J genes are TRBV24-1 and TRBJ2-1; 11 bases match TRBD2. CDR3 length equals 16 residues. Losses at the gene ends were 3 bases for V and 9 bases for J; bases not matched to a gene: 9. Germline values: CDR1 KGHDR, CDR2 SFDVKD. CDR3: CATSDTTSGRAGEQFF. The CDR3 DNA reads TGTGCCACCAGTGATACTACTAGCGGGAGAGCGGGTGAGCAGTTCTTC.